This paragraph reports one TCR beta chain. Its antigen is currently unknown. Measured with immunoSEQ multiplex PCR; TCRdb has only the in-frame clones, and not every one. The sample lists about 2.3 million clones; less than 95% were seen once. V was trimmed by 4 bases and J by 4 bases, leaving 13 bases between them. This CDR3 region has 14 residues. Germline V gene sequence: CDR1 MDHEN, CDR2 SYDVKM. These data are taken from a study of shared clonotypes between healthy human individuals. Overall study context: Researchers assigned three CD4 naive, three CD4 memory, two CD8 naive and one CD8 memory plate to each donor. Findings of the study overall: Naive subsets generally had larger estimated richness than memory subsets. The diversity represented, both genetic and in exposure history, was limited by few donors.

Study donors comprised healthy, HIV-negative adults devoid of recent acute infection or vaccination. The sequenced material came from naive CD4+ T cells from PBMCs. Stated subset: CD45RA+ positively selected. V and J are TRBV28 and TRBJ1-2; no firm D call. The TCR sequence derives from a man aged 18 to 35 in good health. Some clones in this sample may be carry-over from other donors' samples. CDR3 sequence: CASSSFRAGYGYTF. The CDR3 DNA is TGTGCCAGCAGTTCATTTCGGGCTGGCTATGGCTACACCTTC.